The 2 T cell receptor beta chains given below trace back to one sample, sequenced in a study of monozygotic twins with inflammatory bowel disease. TCRdb reprocessed the 5' RACE reads, keeping one entry per CDR3 protein, no DNA. This sample contains approximately 380,000 distinct CDR3 sequences. Sequencing was done on a sample of blood. The receptors originated from a human donor with ulcerative colitis or Crohn's disease, or a healthy co-twin of an affected twin (not recorded which).

V usage is TRBV5-1 and J usage is TRBJ1-1; TCRdb gives TRBD1 as the D gene, but with no DNA this cannot be confirmed. There are 15 residues in the CDR3. Germline CDR1 is SGHRS and CDR2 is YFSETQ. CDR3 in amino acids: CASSLGGTANTEAFF.

This chain uses TRBV6-6 with TRBJ2-3; TCRdb outputs TRBD2, but without DNA this stays unchecked. The CDR3 spans 14 residues. Germline lookup yields CDR1 MNHNY and CDR2 SVGAGI (reference sequence). CDR3 sequence: CATYLTSFSDTQYF.